The rows below give T cell receptor beta chains drawn from one sample of a study of T cell changes during pregnancy in multiple sclerosis. Produced via immunoSEQ multiplex PCR; TCRdb's table is partial and in-frame only. The table has some 60,000 clones, just over 90% seen once. The sequencing here drew on CD4+ T cells from peripheral blood mononuclear cells, taken before pregnancy. These receptors all stem from a female donor with multiple sclerosis, enrolled in a pregnancy study. Each CDR3 is given with its conserved first and last residue. Each record gives: clone size, J gene, V gene, D gene, CDR3 DNA, CDR3 protein. A D gene is named only where the DNA matches it firmly. Not all rows give a size; the values are once, few, many and, for expanded clones, a class.

- TRBJ2-5 TRBV5-6 - TGTGCCAGCAGCCCTACTGGAGAGACCCAGTACTTC CASSPTGETQYF
- TRBJ2-1 TRBV7-2 - TGTGCCAGCAGCTTAGGCGGTTCCTACAATGAGCAGTTCTTC CASSLGGSYNEQFF
once TRBJ2-2 TRBV7-6 TRBD2 TGTGCCAGCAGCTTAGGGGTCCTAGCGGGAGTTTATGCCGGGGAGCTGTTTTTT CASSLGVLAGVYAGELFF
- TRBJ1-2 TRBV14 TRBD1 TGTGCCAGCAGTCCTCACCCCGGGACAGGTGGTGGCTACACCTTC CASSPHPGTGGGYTF
- TRBJ2-5 TRBV4-2 TRBD1 TGTGCCAGCAGCCGCGCAGAAAGAGGACCGGGACAGGGGGAAGAGACCCAGTACTTC CASSRAERGPGQGEETQYF
- TRBJ2-1 TRBV15 TRBD1 TGTGCCACCAGCAGAGAGGGACAGGGGTACAATGAGCAGTTCTTC CATSREGQGYNEQFF
- TRBJ2-3 TRBV6-4 TRBD2 TGTGCCAGCAGTGACTCTGAAGCGGGATTGCTGTACACAGATACGCAGTATTTT CASSDSEAGLLYTDTQYF
- TRBJ2-7 TRBV5-1 - TGCGCCAGCAGCTCTCATCCGGGACAAACCTACGAGCAGTACTTC CASSSHPGQTYEQYF
- TRBJ1-2 TRBV7-9 TRBD1 TGTGCCAGCAGCTTAGGGGGACAGCGTCGAGGTGGCTACACCTTC CASSLGGQRRGGYTF
- TRBJ2-1 TRBV5-4 - TGTGCCAGCAGCTTGGAAGCTGAAGAGCAGTTCTTC CASSLEAEEQFF
- TRBJ2-5 TRBV15 - TGTGCCACCAGCAGAGTTTATGGAGCGGTTCGTACGGGTGGAGAGACCCAGTACTTC CATSRVYGAVRTGGETQYF
once TRBJ2-1 TRBV14 TRBD2 TGTGCCAGCAGCCCTCGACTAGCGGGAGTCAGCGGTGAGCAGTTCTTC CASSPRLAGVSGEQFF
- TRBJ1-2 TRBV11-2 - TGTGCCAGCAGACCAATGGCAGGGTTTGGTGGCTACACCTTC CASRPMAGFGGYTF
- TRBJ2-7 TRBV30 TRBD2 TGTGCCCGGGAGGGACGGTCCTACGAGCAGTACTTC CAREGRSYEQYF
few TRBJ2-7 TRBV2 TRBD1 TGTGCCAGTAGACACAGGGGGCCTTCGGACTACGAGCAGTACTTC CASRHRGPSDYEQYF
once TRBJ2-5 TRBV18 - TGTGCCAGCTCACCGGCCCTCCAAGAGACCCAGTACTTC CASSPALQETQYF
- TRBJ1-1 TRBV5-1 - TGCGCCAGCAGCTTAAACAGGGTGACGAACACTGAAGCTTTCTTT CASSLNRVTNTEAFF
- TRBJ1-1 TRBV11-2 TRBD1 TGTGCCAGCAGCTTAGGACAGGGAGGCATGAACACTGAAGCTTTCTTT CASSLGQGGMNTEAFF
- TRBJ1-4 TRBV28 - TGTGCCAGCGTAGCGGGGGGGTTTAGAAAACTGTTTTTT CASVAGGFRKLFF
- TRBJ1-1 TRBV19 - TGTGCCAGTAGTACCAGCCGGGACTGGGATGAAGCTTTCTTT CASSTSRDWDEAFF
- TRBJ1-1 TRBV29-1 - TGCAGCGTTGAAGGGGTGAGGAAGAACACTGAAGCTTTCTTT CSVEGVRKNTEAFF
- TRBJ2-7 TRBV7-3 TRBD1 TGTGCCAGCAGCTTGATTGGGACAGGGGGCCACGAGCAGTACTTC CASSLIGTGGHEQYF
- TRBJ1-2 TRBV19 - TGTGCCAGTAGGAAACCAGCAGGGACACGGGGAAACTATGGCTACACCTTC CASRKPAGTRGNYGYTF
- TRBJ1-1 TRBV30 - TGTGCCTGGGAGAAACAGGGCGCGGGCACTGAAGCTTTCTTT CAWEKQGAGTEAFF
- TRBJ2-1 TRBV9 TRBD1 TGTGCCAGCAGCGTGGGGACAGGTATATTCAATGAGCAGTTCTTC CASSVGTGIFNEQFF
- TRBJ1-2 TRBV28 TRBD1 TGTGCCAGCAGTACAGGGGCAGCTAACTATGGCTACACCTTC CASSTGAANYGYTF
- TRBJ2-1 TRBV7-6 TRBD2 TGTGCCAGCAGCTCGAGCGGCGGGACTACCCACAATGAGCAGTTCTTC CASSSSGGTTHNEQFF
- TRBJ2-2 TRBV7-9 - TGTGCCAGCAGTTACGGACAGCCCACCGGGGAGCTGTTTTTT CASSYGQPTGELFF
- TRBJ2-4 TRBV19 - TGTGCCAGTAGTATAGGGCAGGTAGCCAAAAACATTCAGTACTTC CASSIGQVAKNIQYF
- TRBJ2-3 TRBV5-1 - TGCGCCAGCAGCTTGGACTACCTCACAGATACGCAGTATTTT CASSLDYLTDTQYF